The following is a TCR beta chain sequence with its context. This table comes from immunoSEQ multiplex PCR, and its TCRdb copy is limited to in-frame clones, with some not included. The data show roughly 150,000 clones, around 84% seen once. This specimen comes from a study of blood T cell repertoires in COVID-19. The sample consisted of peripheral blood. The source of this sequence is an elderly woman with acute or convalescent COVID-19.

CDR3 amino acids: CASSLRLAGAGEQFF. CDR3 bases: TGTGCCAGCAGCCTGAGACTAGCGGGAGCAGGTGAGCAGTTCTTC. V and J are TRBV7-2 and TRBJ2-1, with TRBD2 matching 12 bases. Germline V CDR1 and CDR2: SGHTA, FQGNSA. Trimming at V came to 5 bases and at J to 9 bases, leaving 8 bases not matched to a gene. The CDR3 is made up of 15 amino acids.